These 20 T cell receptor beta chains originate from one sample sequenced in a study of OX40 agonist ivuxolimab in advanced cancers. The library was prepared using the immunoSEQ multiplex PCR assay. What TCRdb holds here is the immuneACCESS table cut down to in-frame rearrangements. Part of the clones is not present; checked against another copy, under half of the missing clones reflect an unresolved V gene, and the others are unexplained. This sample holds under 25,000 clones; 70% to 80% were observed only once. 33% of the sample lies in the top ten. The input for sequencing was CD4+ or CD8+ T cells sorted from blood, taken in a trial of the OX40 agonist ivuxolimab. The receptors derive from an adult with an advanced solid tumor such as melanoma, head and neck, liver or kidney cancer.

This clone appeared a few times. V gene TRBV25-1 combines with J gene TRBJ1-4; D is undetermined. The germline V gene has CDR1 MGHDK and CDR2 SYGVNS. V was shortened by 1 base and J by 7 bases, with 10 bases between the two germline ends. The CDR3 is 14 residues long. In DNA, the CDR3 is TGTGCCAGCAGTGAATTTAGTGTGGGTGAAAAACTGTTTTTT. Translated, it gives CASSEFSVGEKLFF. Together with reference TRBV25-1 and TRBJ1-4, the CDR3 gives the full variable domain: EADIYQTPRYLVIGTGKKITLECSQTMGHDKMYWYQQDPGMELHLIHYSYGVNSTEKGDLSSESTVSRIRTEHFPLTLESARPSHTSQYLCASSEFSVGEKLFFGSGTQLSVL.

The sample holds a few counts of this clone. The chain recombines TRBV4-1 with TRBJ1-3; tentative D call: TRBD1 (6 bases). The V end lost 1 base, the J end lost 0 bases, and 13 bases lay between the germline ends. Germline V gene data show CDR1 as MGHRA and CDR2 as YSYEKL. This CDR3 spans 17 amino acids. CDR3 bases: TGCGCCAGCAGCCAAGGTCTGACAGGAAACTCTGGAAACACCATATATTTT. The encoded protein is CASSQGLTGNSGNTIYF.

In this sample, this clone turned up a few times. The CDR3 here is CASFPSGYNEQFF. The CDR3 nucleotides are TGTGCCAGCTTCCCATCGGGGTACAATGAGCAGTTCTTC. The V gene is TRBV7-8, the J gene TRBJ2-1; TRBD2 might be the D (5 bases). Germline-derived CDR1 and CDR2 are SGHVS and FQNEAQ. The CDR3 covers 13 residues. V shed 8 bases and J shed 4 bases, with 12 bases lying between them.

The J gene is TRBJ2-5, the V gene TRBV7-9, with 7 nucleotides matching TRBD1. The CDR3 loop spans 16 amino acids. V gave up 0 bases and J gave up 1 base; unmatched junction bases: 5. Germline assignment: CDR1 SEHNR and CDR2 FQNEAQ (reference sequence). The CDR3 here is CASSLAGQDFQETQYF. In DNA form, the CDR3 reads TGTGCCAGCAGCTTAGCCGGACAGGACTTCCAAGAGACCCAGTACTTC.

The rearrangement links TRBV7-9 to TRBJ1-1; possible D gene TRBD1, 6 bases. V was cut by 5 bases and J by 4 bases, with 20 bases left in between. CDR1 and CDR2 from the germline V gene are SEHNR and FQNEAQ (reference sequence). CDR3 length: 16 residues. The CDR3 protein is CASSRWSGARGTEAFF. CDR3 DNA: TGTGCCAGCAGCCGTTGGTCAGGGGCTCGAGGCACTGAAGCTTTCTTT.

The chain joins TRBV7-6 to TRBJ1-1, with D possibly TRBD1 on 6 matching bases. Germline V gene sequence: CDR1 SGHVS, CDR2 FNYEAQ. This CDR3 is 14 amino acids long. V lost 5 bases, J lost 3 bases, and 13 bases lay in between. CDR3 in DNA: TGTGCCAGCAGCATCGGGGGGGGCGACACTGAAGCTTTCTTT. This translates into CASSIGGGDTEAFF.

The sample holds one count of this clone. This chain uses TRBV6-5 with TRBJ2-7; D unresolved. Trimming removed 5 bases from V and 6 bases from J, with 8 bases in between. CDR1 and CDR2 from the germline V gene are MNHEY and SVGAGI. The CDR3 has 11 amino acids. The CDR3 DNA sequence: TGTGCCAGCAGTATAGTTACCGAGCAGTACTTC. Its translation: CASSIVTEQYF.

This clone occurred many times. The gene calls are TRBV6-5 and TRBJ2-2; D may be TRBD1 (7 bases). V dropped 0 bases and J dropped 2 bases, with 10 bases sitting between them. The germline V gene has CDR1 MNHEY and CDR2 SVGAGI. The CDR3 is 16 amino acids. In DNA, the CDR3 is TGTGCCAGCAGTTACTCGCAGGGGGGCAACACCGGGGAGCTGTTTTTT. Encoded protein: CASSYSQGGNTGELFF.

This sequence joins TRBV28 and TRBJ1-4, with unresolved D. This CDR3 region has 12 residues. The V end lost 3 bases, the J end lost 8 bases, and 7 bases lay between the germline ends. From germline, CDR1 is MDHEN and CDR2 SYDVKM. The DNA for the CDR3 is TGTGCCAGCAGTTTCGAGAAGGAAAAACTGTTTTTT. Translation gives CASSFEKEKLFF.

This chain joins TRBV11-2 and TRBJ1-1, with D possibly being TRBD1 (5 bases). From germline, CDR1 is SGHAT and CDR2 FQNNGV. V lost 2 bases and J lost 0, with 7 bases in between. The CDR3 is 14 amino acids. CDR3 protein: CASSLWGMNTEAFF. The CDR3 region has the DNA TGTGCCAGCAGCTTATGGGGGATGAACACTGAAGCTTTCTTT.

This chain uses TRBV11-2 with TRBJ1-2; D is possibly TRBD1 (6 bases). From germline, CDR1 is SGHAT and CDR2 FQNNGV. The germline V and J ends were trimmed by 5 bases and 4 bases, with 17 bases remaining between them. CDR3 length: 15 amino acids. As DNA, the CDR3 is TGTGCCAGCAGCCCCTCGGGGGGCGAAGGCTATGGCTACACCTTC. Protein sequence: CASSPSGGEGYGYTF.

J is TRBJ2-3 and V is TRBV4-1; 10 bases fit TRBD2. The CDR3 sequence is 17 residues long. The germline CDR1 and CDR2 sequences are MGHRA and YSYEKL. The junction had 7 bases not matched to a gene; V was cut back by 1 base and J by 3 bases. The CDR3 reads CASSQAPLAGDTDTQYF. The DNA for the CDR3 is TGCGCCAGCAGCCAAGCTCCCCTAGCGGGGGATACAGATACGCAGTATTTT.

The V gene is TRBV9, the J gene TRBJ2-7, with D maybe TRBD1 (6 bases). The CDR3 sequence is 15 residues long. V lost 0 bases, J lost 0 bases, and 10 bases lay in between. The V gene's germline CDR1 is SGDLS and CDR2 YYNGEE. The CDR3 loop is CASSVGRGTSYEQYF. Here the CDR3 DNA reads TGTGCCAGCAGCGTAGGCAGGGGAACCTCCTACGAGCAGTACTTC.

The chain carries TRBV4-3 and TRBJ2-2, with TRBD2 as a possible D gene (7 bases). The V end lost 5 bases, the J end lost 4 bases, and 14 bases lay between the germline ends. CDR1 and CDR2 from the germline V gene are LGHNA and YSLEER. The CDR3 spans 15 residues. DNA of the CDR3: TGCGCCAGCAGCTCGGGGGGCCACGGCACCGGGGAGCTGTTTTTT. It is translated as CASSSGGHGTGELFF.

V gene TRBV11-2 combines with J gene TRBJ2-2, with D uncertain. CDR3 length equals 13 residues. V lost 2 bases and J 6 bases, leaving 7 bases between the germline ends. In germline, CDR1 is SGHAT, CDR2 FQNNGV. The CDR3 DNA is TGTGCCAGCAGCTTAATAGCTGCCGGGGAGCTGTTTTTT. As protein: CASSLIAAGELFF.

The gene calls are TRBV11-2 and TRBJ1-6; 7 bases map to TRBD1. The CDR3 spans 14 residues. Germline V gene lookup returns CDR1 SGHAT and CDR2 FQNNGV. With V trimmed by 5 bases and J by 15 bases, 13 bases remained unmatched. The CDR3 loop reads CASSPRQGGPRLHF. Here the CDR3 DNA reads TGTGCCAGCAGCCCCCGGCAGGGGGGACCCCGCCTCCACTTT.

This clone was recorded only once. The chain combines TRBV15 with TRBJ2-7, with 10 bases that match TRBD2. CDR1 is LNHNV and CDR2 is YYDKDF in the germline V gene (reference sequence). The CDR3 length is 14 residues. V shed 5 bases and J 6 bases; nucleotides not matched to a gene: 7. The CDR3 loop reads CATSQTSGLLEQYF. CDR3 sequence (DNA): TGTGCCACCAGCCAGACTAGCGGGTTACTCGAGCAGTACTTC.

This chain uses TRBV4-3 with TRBJ2-3; the D call may be TRBD1 or TRBD2 (5 bases each). The CDR3 spans 17 residues. Germline CDR1 and CDR2: LGHNA and YSLEER. The V end lost 6 bases, the J end lost 0 bases, and 19 bases lay between the germline ends. The CDR3 DNA reads TGCGCCAGCAGTCGGCGGGTGGGACCAGTGAGCACAGATACGCAGTATTTT. It specifies CASSRRVGPVSTDTQYF.

The chain carries TRBV6-5 and TRBJ1-1, with D possibly matching TRBD1 (5 bases). The CDR3 contains 13 residues. Germline lookup yields CDR1 MNHEY and CDR2 SVGAGI. V lost 2 bases and J lost 1, with 5 bases in between. The CDR3 is CASSYGQNTEAFF. The CDR3 nucleotides read TGTGCCAGCAGTTACGGACAGAACACTGAAGCTTTCTTT.

This clone was detected once. This CDR3 is CASSIVIENTEAFF. The CDR3 DNA reads TGTGCCAGTAGTATAGTAATAGAGAACACTGAAGCTTTCTTT. The chain links TRBV19 to TRBJ1-1; D is unclear. V gave up 1 base and J gave up 1 base, with 7 bases separating them. The germline V gene encodes CDR1 LNHDA and CDR2 SQIVND (reference sequence). The CDR3 is 14 amino acids.